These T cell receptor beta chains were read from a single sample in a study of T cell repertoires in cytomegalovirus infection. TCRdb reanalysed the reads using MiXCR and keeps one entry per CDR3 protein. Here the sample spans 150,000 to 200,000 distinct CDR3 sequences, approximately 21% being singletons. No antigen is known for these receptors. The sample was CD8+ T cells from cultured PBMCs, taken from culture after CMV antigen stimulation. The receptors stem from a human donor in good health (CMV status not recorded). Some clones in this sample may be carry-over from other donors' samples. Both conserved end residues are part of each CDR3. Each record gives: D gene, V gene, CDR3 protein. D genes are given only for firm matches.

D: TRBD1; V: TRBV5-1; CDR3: CASSSDRGATNEKLFF
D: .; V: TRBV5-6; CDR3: CASSPGINQPQHF
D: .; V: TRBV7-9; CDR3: CASSLVGGDLDYGYTF
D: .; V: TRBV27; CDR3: CASSATGSSYNEQFF
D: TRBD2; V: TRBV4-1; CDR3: CASSPPGGYEQYF
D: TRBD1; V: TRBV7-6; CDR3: CASSPTGKGGVETQYF
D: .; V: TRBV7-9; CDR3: CASSHRDFSNTGELFF
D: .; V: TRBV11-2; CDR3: CASSLAPDRTDTQYF
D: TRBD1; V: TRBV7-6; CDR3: CASSSGQGSFEQYF
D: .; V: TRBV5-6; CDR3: CASSEMTGYNEQFF
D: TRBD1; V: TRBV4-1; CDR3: CASSPSGQGINEQFF
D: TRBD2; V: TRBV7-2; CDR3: CASSLVLALPDTQYF
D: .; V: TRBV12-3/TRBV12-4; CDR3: CASTVGGGQPQHF
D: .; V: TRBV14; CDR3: CASSQDPRDGYTF
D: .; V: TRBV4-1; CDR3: CASSLASRTTTEAFF
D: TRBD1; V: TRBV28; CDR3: CASSFTGQGKEKLFF
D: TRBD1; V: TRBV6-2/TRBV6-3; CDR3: CASSYSRDRDHNEQFF
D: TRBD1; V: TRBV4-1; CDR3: CASSQSGTGGYYEQYF
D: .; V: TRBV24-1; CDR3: CATSDGGTEAFF
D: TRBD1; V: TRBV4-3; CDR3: CASSPGTGPYNEQFF
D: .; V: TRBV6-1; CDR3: CASSEALHGTHSYNEQFF
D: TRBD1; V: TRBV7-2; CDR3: CASSFSDRVQNEQFF
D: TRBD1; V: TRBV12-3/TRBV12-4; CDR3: CASSHDLPGQTENTGELFF
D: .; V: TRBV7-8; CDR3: CASSRVLGESSYNEQFF
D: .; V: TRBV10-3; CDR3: CAISESGGANYGYTF
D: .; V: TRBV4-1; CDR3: CASSQDWGGTEAFF
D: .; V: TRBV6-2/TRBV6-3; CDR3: CASSTGSPLHF
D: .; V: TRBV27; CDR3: CASSPRHPSTNEKLFF